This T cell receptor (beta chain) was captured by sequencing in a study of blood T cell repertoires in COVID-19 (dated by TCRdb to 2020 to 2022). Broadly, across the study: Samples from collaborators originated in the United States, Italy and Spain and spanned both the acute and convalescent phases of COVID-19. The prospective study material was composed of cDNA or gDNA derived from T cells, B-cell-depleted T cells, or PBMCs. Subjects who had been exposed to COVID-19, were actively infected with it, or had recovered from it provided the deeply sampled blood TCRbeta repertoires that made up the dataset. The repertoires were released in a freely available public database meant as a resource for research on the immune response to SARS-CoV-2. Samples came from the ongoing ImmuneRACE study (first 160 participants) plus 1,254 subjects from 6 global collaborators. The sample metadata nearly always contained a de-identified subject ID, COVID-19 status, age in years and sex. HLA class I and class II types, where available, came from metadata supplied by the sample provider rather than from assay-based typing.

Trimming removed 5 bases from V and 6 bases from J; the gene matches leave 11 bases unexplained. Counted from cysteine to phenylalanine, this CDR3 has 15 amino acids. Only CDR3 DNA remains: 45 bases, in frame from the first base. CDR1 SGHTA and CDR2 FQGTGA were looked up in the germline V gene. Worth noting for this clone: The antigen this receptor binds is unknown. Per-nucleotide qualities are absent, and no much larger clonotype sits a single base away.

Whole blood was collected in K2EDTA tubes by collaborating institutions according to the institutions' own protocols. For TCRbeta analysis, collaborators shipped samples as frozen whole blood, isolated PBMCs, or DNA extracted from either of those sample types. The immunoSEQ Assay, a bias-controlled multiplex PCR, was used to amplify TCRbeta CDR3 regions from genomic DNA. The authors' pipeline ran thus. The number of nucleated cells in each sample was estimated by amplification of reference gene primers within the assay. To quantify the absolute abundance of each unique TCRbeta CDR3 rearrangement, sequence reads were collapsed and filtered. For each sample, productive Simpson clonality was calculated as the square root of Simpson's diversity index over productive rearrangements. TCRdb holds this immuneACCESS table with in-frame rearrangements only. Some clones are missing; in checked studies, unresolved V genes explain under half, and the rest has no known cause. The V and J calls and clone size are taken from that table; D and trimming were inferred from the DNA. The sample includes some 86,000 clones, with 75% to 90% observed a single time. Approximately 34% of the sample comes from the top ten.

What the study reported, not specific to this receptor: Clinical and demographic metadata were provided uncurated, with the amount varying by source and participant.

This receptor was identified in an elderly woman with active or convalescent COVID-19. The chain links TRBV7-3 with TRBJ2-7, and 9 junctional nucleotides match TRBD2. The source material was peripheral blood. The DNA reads TGTGCCAGCAGCCCAGCCCCTAGCGGGACTGGCGAGCAGTACTTC. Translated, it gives CASSPAPSGTGEQYF.